This passage covers 19 T cell receptor beta chains from one sample sequenced in a study of T-cell memory formation after mild COVID-19. TCRdb analysed the 5' RACE reads with MiXCR anew, one entry per CDR3 protein. The sample consists of approximately 300,000 distinct CDR3 sequences, under 8.5% of them appearing once. Specimen: PBMCs or a T cell subset sorted from them (not recorded which). The receptors stem from a man aged 18-30 years who had mild COVID-19 (a few samples of this study predate the infection). Cell type and time point are not known.

V usage is TRBV6-2 or TRBV6-3 and J usage is TRBJ1-1; TRBD1 matches 7 bases. This CDR3 has 14 amino acids. V was clipped by 0 bases and J by 3 bases; unmatched bases: 1. Germline V gives CDR1 MNHEY, CDR2 SVGEGT. The CDR3: CASSYSTGYTEAFF. The CDR3 nucleotides are TGTGCCAGCAGTTACTCGACAGGGTACACTGAAGCTTTCTTT.

This chain connects TRBV5-1 to TRBJ2-4, with D perhaps given as TRBD1 or TRBD2 (6 bases each). The CDR3 covers 16 residues. Trimming shortened V by 0 bases and J by 8 bases, and 18 bases separated the two germline ends. The V gene's germline CDR1 is SGHRS and CDR2 YFSETQ. In nucleotides, the CDR3 is TGCGCCAGCAGCTTGGAGGCAGGGGAGGAGGGGGACATTCAGTACTTC. Protein: CASSLEAGEEGDIQYF.

This clonotype was seen many times. The chain recombines TRBV30 with TRBJ2-3; 8 bases align to TRBD2. The J segment lost 8 bases and the V segment lost 3 bases, leaving 4 bases of the junction unmatched. This CDR3 is 12 amino acids long. Germline V gene data show CDR1 as GTSNPN and CDR2 as SVGIG (reference sequence). The CDR3 is CAWSGGAGTQYF. The CDR3 DNA reads as TGTGCCTGGAGCGGGGGGGCTGGTACGCAGTATTTT.

The J gene is TRBJ2-5, the V gene TRBV7-2; 11 bases map to TRBD2. Looked up from germline, CDR1 is SGHTA and CDR2 is FQGNSA. The CDR3 has 17 amino acids. V lost 6 bases and J lost 1; bases outside the gene matches: 10. Written as DNA, the CDR3 is TGTGCCAGCAGTCGGGGGGGGACTAGCGGATCCCAAGAGACCCAGTACTTC. It codes for CASSRGGTSGSQETQYF.

The chain joins TRBV6-5 to TRBJ2-7; TRBD1 is a possible D gene (5 bases). CDR1 is MNHEY, CDR2 SVGAGI, per germline. CDR3 length equals 15 residues. V dropped 0 bases and J dropped 3 bases, with 12 bases sitting between them. The CDR3 sequence is CASSYSFGQGYEQYF. Written as DNA, the CDR3 is TGTGCCAGCAGTTACTCGTTTGGGCAGGGCTACGAGCAGTACTTC.

The chain employs TRBV12-3 or TRBV12-4 and TRBJ1-1, with a tentative D call TRBD1 (6 bases). This CDR3 region has 15 residues. V lost 3 bases and J lost 5, with 16 bases in between. Written as DNA, the CDR3 is TGTGCCAGCAGTTTCCGGGGTGGGGGCGCGACTGAAGCTTTCTTT. Protein: CASSFRGGGATEAFF.

The CDR3 sequence is CASRQMLGGVYEQYF. CDR3 coding DNA: TGTGCCAGCAGGCAGATGCTGGGGGGTGTCTACGAGCAGTACTTC. V usage is TRBV3-1 and J usage is TRBJ2-7, with a weak D call TRBD2 (6 bases). The V and J ends lost 6 bases and 3 bases respectively, with 18 bases between them. This CDR3 region has 15 residues. Per germline, CDR1 LGHDT and CDR2 YNNKEL (reference sequence).

This clonotype was recorded many times. V and J are TRBV23-1 and TRBJ2-4, with D perhaps matching TRBD1 (6 bases). TRBV23-1 carries the ORF label, with uncertain function. Trimming cost V 3 bases and J 3 bases, with 15 bases left between them. This CDR3 comprises 16 residues. CDR3 amino acids: CASSQSDSHGKNIQYF. The CDR3 nucleotides are TGCGCCAGCAGTCAGTCGGACAGTCACGGCAAAAACATTCAGTACTTC.

V is TRBV7-6 and J is TRBJ1-4; 7 bases map to TRBD1. This CDR3 comprises 14 residues. V was pared by 2 bases and J by 7 bases, with 4 bases of the junction left unmatched. CDR1 and CDR2 from the germline V gene are SGHVS and FNYEAQ. The chain's CDR3 is CASSLRQGPEKLFF. The CDR3 DNA follows: TGTGCCAGCAGCTTAAGACAGGGCCCTGAAAAACTGTTTTTT.

This chain joins TRBV28 and TRBJ1-1; D gene ambiguous. The CDR3 totals 15 residues. CDR1 is MDHEN and CDR2 is SYDVKM in the germline V gene. The ends were cut back, 2 bases at V and 1 base at J, with 11 bases in the middle. CDR3 residues: CASSLDGRRNTEAFF. CDR3 sequence (DNA): TGTGCCAGCAGTTTAGATGGGCGGCGGAACACTGAAGCTTTCTTT.

The chain employs TRBV18 and TRBJ2-5; 11 positions match TRBD2. CDR3 length equals 14 residues. Germline V lookup: CDR1 KGHSH, CDR2 LQKENI. V gave up 6 bases and J gave up 5 bases; unmatched junction bases: 5. The CDR3 bases are TGTGCCAGCTCTCCTAGCGGGGGGCACGAGACCCAGTACTTC. This codes for CASSPSGGHETQYF.

In this sample, this clonotype turned up a few times. The V call is TRBV24-1, the J call TRBJ2-5; 9 nucleotides match TRBD1. Germline V gives CDR1 KGHDR, CDR2 SFDVKD. This CDR3 contains 15 residues. V was pared by 3 bases and J by 5 bases, with 6 bases of the junction left unmatched. CDR3 in DNA: TGTGCCACCAGTGATCCAACCGGGACAGGGGAGACCCAGTACTTC. This translates into CATSDPTGTGETQYF.

The rearrangement uses TRBV7-4 and TRBJ2-7, with TRBD2 matching over 7 bases. The V segment lost 1 base and the J segment 0 bases; nucleotides outside the gene matches: 15. Germline CDR1 reads SGHVT; CDR2 reads SQSDAQ. The CDR3 spans 19 residues. Here the CDR3 reads CASSLEGVTSQSRSYEQYF. The CDR3 DNA sequence: TGTGCCAGCAGCTTAGAAGGAGTGACTAGCCAGTCCCGCTCCTACGAGCAGTACTTC.

Concerning this clonotype itself: A much larger clone differs from this one at a single base, so this may be a read error. V and J are TRBV3-1 and TRBJ2-5; D may be TRBD1 (6 bases). The length of the CDR3 is 14 residues. CDR1 is LGHDT and CDR2 is YNNKEL in the germline V gene (reference sequence). The DNA of the CDR3 is TGTACCAGCAGCCGGACTGAGGGGGAAGAGACCCAGTACTTC. It codes for CTSSRTEGEETQYF.

In its sample, this clonotype was seen a few times. The chain combines TRBV7-8 with TRBJ2-3; the match to TRBD2 covers 7 bases. The ends lost 5 bases at V and 6 bases at J; junction bases unmatched: 8. The CDR3 is made up of 14 amino acids. From germline, CDR1 is SGHVS and CDR2 FQNEAQ. The CDR3 here is CASSMTSSADTQYF. CDR3 DNA: TGTGCCAGCAGCATGACTAGCTCGGCTGATACGCAGTATTTT.

This clonotype was seen a handful of times. V is TRBV6-9 and J is TRBJ2-7; 9 bases fit TRBD2. Germline CDR1 is MNHGY and CDR2 is SVAAGI. This CDR3 comprises 16 residues. V lost 4 bases to trimming and J lost 0 bases; unmatched junction nucleotides: 7. Written as DNA, the CDR3 is TGTGCCAGCAGTTCGCTGCGGGGGGGAAGCTCCTACGAGCAGTACTTC. Protein product: CASSSLRGGSSYEQYF.

This clonotype showed up just a few times. This rearrangement joins TRBV14 to TRBJ1-1; D is possibly TRBD1 (5 bases). Germline assignment: CDR1 SGHDN and CDR2 FVKESK. The CDR3 covers 12 residues. Trimming shortened V by 4 bases and J by 10 bases, and 13 bases separated the two germline ends. CDR3 nucleotides: TGTGCCAGCAGCCCCGCAGGGAGTCGAGCTTTCTTT. Protein sequence: CASSPAGSRAFF.

In this sample, this clonotype turned up many times. The chain recombines TRBV12-3 or TRBV12-4 with TRBJ2-3; D may match TRBD1 or TRBD2 (5 bases each). V lost 6 bases and J lost 4, with 14 bases in between. The CDR3 covers 14 residues. The CDR3 DNA follows: TGTGCCAGCAGCCCGAGGGGTCCGTCAGATACGCAGTATTTT. Translated, it gives CASSPRGPSDTQYF.

This chain links TRBV9 with TRBJ1-1; 8 bases agree with TRBD1. CDR3 length equals 16 residues. The V and J ends lost 4 bases and 0 bases, in that order; junction bases with no gene match: 8. CDR1 and CDR2 from the germline V gene are SGDLS and YYNGEE. Written as DNA, the CDR3 is TGTGCCAGCAGCCCCCGGGACAGGTTCATGAACACTGAAGCTTTCTTT. Translation: CASSPRDRFMNTEAFF.